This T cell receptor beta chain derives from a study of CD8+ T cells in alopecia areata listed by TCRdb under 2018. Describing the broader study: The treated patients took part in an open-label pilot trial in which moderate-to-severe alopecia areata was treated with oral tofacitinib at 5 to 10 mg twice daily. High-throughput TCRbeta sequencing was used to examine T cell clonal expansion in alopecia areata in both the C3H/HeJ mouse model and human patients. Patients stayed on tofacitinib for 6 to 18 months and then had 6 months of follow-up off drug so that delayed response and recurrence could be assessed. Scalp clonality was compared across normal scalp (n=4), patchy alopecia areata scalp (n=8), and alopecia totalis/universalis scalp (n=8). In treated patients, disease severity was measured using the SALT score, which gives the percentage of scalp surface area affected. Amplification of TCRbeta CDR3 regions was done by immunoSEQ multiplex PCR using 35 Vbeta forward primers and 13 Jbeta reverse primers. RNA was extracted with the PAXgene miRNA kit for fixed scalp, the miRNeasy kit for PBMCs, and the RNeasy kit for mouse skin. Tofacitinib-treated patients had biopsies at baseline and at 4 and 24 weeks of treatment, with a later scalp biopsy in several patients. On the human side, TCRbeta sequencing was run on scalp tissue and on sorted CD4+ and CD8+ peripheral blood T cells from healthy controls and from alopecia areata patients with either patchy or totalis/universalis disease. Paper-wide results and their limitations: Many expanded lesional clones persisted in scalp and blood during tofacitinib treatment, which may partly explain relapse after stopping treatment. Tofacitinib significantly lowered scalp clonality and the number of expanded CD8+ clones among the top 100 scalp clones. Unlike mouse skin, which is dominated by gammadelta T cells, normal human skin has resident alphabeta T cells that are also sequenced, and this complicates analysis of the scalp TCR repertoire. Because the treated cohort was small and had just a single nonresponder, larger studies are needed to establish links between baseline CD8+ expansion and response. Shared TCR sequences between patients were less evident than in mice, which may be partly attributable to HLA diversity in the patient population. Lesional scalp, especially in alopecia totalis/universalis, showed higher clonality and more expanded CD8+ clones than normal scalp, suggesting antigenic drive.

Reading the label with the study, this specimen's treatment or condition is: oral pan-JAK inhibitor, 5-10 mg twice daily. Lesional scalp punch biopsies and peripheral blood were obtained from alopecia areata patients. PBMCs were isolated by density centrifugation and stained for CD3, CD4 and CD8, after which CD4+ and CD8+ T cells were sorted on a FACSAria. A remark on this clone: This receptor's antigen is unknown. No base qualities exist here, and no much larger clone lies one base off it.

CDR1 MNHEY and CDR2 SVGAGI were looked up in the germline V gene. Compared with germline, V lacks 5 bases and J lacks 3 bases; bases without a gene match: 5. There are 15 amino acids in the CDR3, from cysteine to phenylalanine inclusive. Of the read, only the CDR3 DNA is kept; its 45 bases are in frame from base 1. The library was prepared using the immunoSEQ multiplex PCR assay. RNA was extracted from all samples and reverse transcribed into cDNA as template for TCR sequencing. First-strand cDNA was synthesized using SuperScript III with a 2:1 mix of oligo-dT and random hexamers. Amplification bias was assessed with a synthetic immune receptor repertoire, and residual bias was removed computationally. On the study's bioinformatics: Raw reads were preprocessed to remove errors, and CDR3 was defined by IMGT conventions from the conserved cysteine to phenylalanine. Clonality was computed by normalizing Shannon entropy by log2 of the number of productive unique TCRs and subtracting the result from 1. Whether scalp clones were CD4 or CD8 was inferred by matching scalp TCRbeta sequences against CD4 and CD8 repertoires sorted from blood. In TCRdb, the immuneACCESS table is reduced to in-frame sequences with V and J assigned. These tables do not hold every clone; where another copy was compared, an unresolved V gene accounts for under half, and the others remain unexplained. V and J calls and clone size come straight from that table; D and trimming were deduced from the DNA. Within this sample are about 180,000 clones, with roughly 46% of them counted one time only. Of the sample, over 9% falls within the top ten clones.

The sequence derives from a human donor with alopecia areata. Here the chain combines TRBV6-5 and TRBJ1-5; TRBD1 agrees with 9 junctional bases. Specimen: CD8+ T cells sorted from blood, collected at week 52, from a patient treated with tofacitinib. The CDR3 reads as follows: CASSAGTGNNQPQHF. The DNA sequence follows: TGTGCCAGCAGTGCCGGGACAGGGAACAATCAGCCCCAGCATTTT.